These T cell receptor beta chains were read from a single sample in a study of CD8+ T cells in alopecia areata. Sequencing used immunoSEQ multiplex PCR; TCRdb keeps in-frame clones, though not all of them. The sample consists of roughly 150,000 clones, 55% of them appearing once. Sequencing was carried out using CD4+ T cells sorted from blood. The receptors originated from a human donor in good health. CDR3s include the opening cysteine and the closing phenylalanine or tryptophan. The order of the fields is J gene, V gene, clone size, D gene, CDR3 DNA, CDR3 protein. The D gene is left open where the match is weak. Rows may omit the clone size; those that give it use once, few, many or a size class.

TRBJ2-7 | TRBV10-3 | few | TRBD1 | TGTGCCATCGGCACAGGGGGGCACGAGCAGTACTTC | CAIGTGGHEQYF
TRBJ2-2 | TRBV9 | . | . | TGTGCCAGCAGCGTACATGGGATTCGGAACGGGGAGCTGTTTTTT | CASSVHGIRNGELFF
TRBJ2-4 | TRBV2 | few | . | TGTGCCAGCAGTGAAGATCGGGGTTTAGCCAAAAACATTCAGTACTTC | CASSEDRGLAKNIQYF
TRBJ2-6 | TRBV2 | . | . | TGTGCCAGCATGTTACGGCGCTCTGGGGCCAACGTCCTGACTTTC | CASMLRRSGANVLTF
TRBJ1-4 | TRBV30 | . | . | TGTGCCTGGAGTGCCCGGACAGAACTGTTTTTT | CAWSARTELFF
TRBJ2-2 | TRBV4-1 | . | . | TGCGCCAGCAGAGGCCCTGGAGGGCTGTTTTTT | CASRGPGGLFF
TRBJ1-1 | TRBV2 | . | TRBD1 | TGTGCCAGCAGGAGCGGACAGGGGACTGAAGCTTTCTTT | CASRSGQGTEAFF
TRBJ1-2 | TRBV2 | . | . | TGTGCCAGCAAAATGGCCTCGACAGTTGTCGAATGGGGCTACACCTTC | CASKMASTVVEWGYTF
TRBJ2-7 | TRBV2 | . | . | TGTGCCAGCAGTGGGGTGCAGGGTAGCTCCTACGAGCAGTACTTC | CASSGVQGSSYEQYF
TRBJ2-3 | TRBV11-2 | . | . | TGTGCCAGCTATTCGTTGGACTTCACAGATACGCAGTATTTT | CASYSLDFTDTQYF
TRBJ2-7 | TRBV6-6 | few | TRBD2 | TGTGCCAGCAGTTCCGGACTAGCGGGAGTGGAAGAGCAGTACTTC | CASSSGLAGVEEQYF
TRBJ1-2 | TRBV28 | . | TRBD1 | TGTGCCAGCAGGCCCTCCGGGACAGGGGTTGGCTACACCTTC | CASRPSGTGVGYTF
TRBJ1-1 | TRBV29-1 | . | . | TGCAGCGTCCGTAAGCCGGGGATAAACACTGAAGCTTTCTTT | CSVRKPGINTEAFF
TRBJ1-5 | TRBV5-1 | few | . | TGCGCCAGCAGCTTGGCCGGGACGGTCAATCAGCCCCAGCATTTT | CASSLAGTVNQPQHF
TRBJ2-6 | TRBV29-1 | . | . | TGCAGCGTCGCCGAACAGACGATCTCTGGGGCCAACGTCCTGACTTTC | CSVAEQTISGANVLTF
TRBJ1-2 | TRBV29-1 | . | TRBD1 | TGCAGCATACTCAACGCAGGGGGCGCGGGTGGCTACACCTTC | CSILNAGGAGGYTF
TRBJ1-5 | TRBV30 | . | . | TGTGCCTGGAGAGGAACGGGAATGGAGCAGCCCCAGCATTTT | CAWRGTGMEQPQHF
TRBJ1-5 | TRBV28 | . | . | TGTGCCAGCAGTCCCACCAGGGGTTCCCAAAATCAGCCCCAGCATTTT | CASSPTRGSQNQPQHF
TRBJ2-5 | TRBV29-1 | . | . | TGCAGCGTTGAAGTGCAGGGGTTGGAGACCCAGTACTTC | CSVEVQGLETQYF
TRBJ2-1 | TRBV7-8 | once | TRBD1 | TGTGCCAGCAGCTTAAGACGTCTAGGGACAGGTTTTTACAATGAGCAGTTCTTC | CASSLRRLGTGFYNEQFF
TRBJ2-3 | TRBV2 | . | TRBD1 | TGTGCCAGCAGACCGGGACAGGGAACACTCAGGGGGCCAGATACGCAGTATTTT | CASRPGQGTLRGPDTQYF
TRBJ1-2 | TRBV7-2 | once | . | TGTGCCAGCAGAAGAGGGGTTGTCTATGGCTACACCTTC | CASRRGVVYGYTF
TRBJ2-1 | TRBV6-1 | many | TRBD2 | TGTGCCAGCAGTGAGGGGGTCGGGAGGGCTAAGAATGAGCAGTTCTTC | CASSEGVGRAKNEQFF
TRBJ2-7 | TRBV29-1 | . | . | TGCAGCGTTGGAAGCGGCGAGCAGTACTTC | CSVGSGEQYF
TRBJ2-6 | TRBV29-1 | . | . | TGCAGCGTCCTAGGACACTCCTCTGGGGCCAACGTCCTGACTTTC | CSVLGHSSGANVLTF
TRBJ1-4 | TRBV23-1 | . | TRBD1 | TGCGCCAGCACGGCCCCAGACAGGGCTGATGAAAAACTGTTTTTT | CASTAPDRADEKLFF
TRBJ2-1 | TRBV4-2 | . | TRBD2 | TGTGCCAGCAGCCAAGTAGCGGGCAATGAGCAGTTCTTC | CASSQVAGNEQFF
TRBJ2-3 | TRBV15 | . | TRBD2 | TGTGCCACCAGCAGAGATTTGACTAGCATCTCGCAGTATTTT | CATSRDLTSISQYF